This entry lists 11 T cell receptor beta chains sequenced from one sample in a study of T-cell memory formation after mild COVID-19. MiXCR, applied by TCRdb to the 5' RACE reads, yields one record per CDR3 protein. The sample has about 190,000 distinct CDR3 sequences; roughly 18% are singletons. Sequenced sample: PBMCs or a T cell subset sorted from them (not recorded which). Receptor source: an adult woman who had mild COVID-19 (a few samples of this study predate the infection). Cell type and time point are not known.

The chain employs TRBV5-1 and TRBJ2-5, with D possibly being TRBD1 or TRBD2 (6 bases each). The CDR3 covers 13 residues. With 5 bases removed from V and 1 base from J, the gap between germline ends came to 9 bases. Germline assignment: CDR1 SGHRS and CDR2 YFSETQ. The CDR3 protein is CASRPGAQETQYF. The DNA for the CDR3 is TGCGCCAGCAGACCGGGGGCCCAAGAGACCCAGTACTTC.

The V call is TRBV4-1, the J call TRBJ1-3, with D uncertain. The germline V gene has CDR1 MGHRA and CDR2 YSYEKL. This CDR3 is built from 16 residues. The germline V and J ends were trimmed by 1 base and 4 bases, with 14 bases remaining between them. The CDR3 loop is CASSQGGVRTGNTIYF. In DNA, the CDR3 is TGCGCCAGCAGCCAAGGTGGGGTACGGACGGGAAACACCATATATTTT.

This clonotype occurred a few times. J is TRBJ2-2 and V is TRBV24-1, with TRBD2 matching 12 bases. Germline V lookup: CDR1 KGHDR, CDR2 SFDVKD. The CDR3 spans 15 residues. Trimming cost V 6 bases and J 3 bases; bases outside gene matches: 1. Here the CDR3 reads CATSRLAGDTGELFF. Here the CDR3 DNA reads TGTGCCACCAGTAGACTAGCGGGAGACACCGGGGAGCTGTTTTTT.

This clonotype occurred a few times. This chain connects TRBV12-3 or TRBV12-4 to TRBJ1-1; possibly TRBD1 for D (5 bases). V was cut by 3 bases and J by 3 bases, with 8 bases left in between. CDR3 length: 13 residues. The CDR3 bases are TGTGCCAGCAGTTTCCTGGGGGACACTGAAGCTTTCTTT. Amino acid sequence: CASSFLGDTEAFF.

V usage is TRBV4-3 and J usage is TRBJ1-3, with TRBD1 identical over 10 bases. The CDR3 length is 17 residues. Trimming took 0 bases from V and 4 from J; bases not matched to a gene: 6. From germline, CDR1 is LGHNA and CDR2 YSLEER. CDR3 sequence: CASSQDRGQGVGNTIYF. CDR3 DNA sequence: TGCGCCAGCAGCCAAGACCGAGGACAGGGGGTAGGAAACACCATATATTTT.

This clonotype was detected a few times. V is TRBV12-3 or TRBV12-4 and J is TRBJ1-5, with 7 bases identical to TRBD1. Germline trimming cut 3 bases from V and 6 bases from J; bases unmatched to any gene: 5. The CDR3 runs 14 residues. The CDR3 bases are TGTGCCAGCAGTTTCGACAGGGTCGGTCAGCCCCAGCATTTT. Residues: CASSFDRVGQPQHF.

The chain employs TRBV6-5 and TRBJ2-1; D could derive from TRBD1 or TRBD2 (5 bases each). The germline V gene encodes CDR1 MNHEY and CDR2 SVGAGI. Trimming stripped 2 bases from V and 2 bases from J, with 25 bases between. CDR3 length equals 20 residues. The CDR3 sequence is CASSYAGVGRSMGAYNEQFF. CDR3 coding DNA: TGTGCCAGCAGTTACGCCGGGGTAGGGCGCTCTATGGGGGCCTACAATGAGCAGTTCTTC.

The chain has TRBV11-1 and TRBJ2-1; the D is unclear. Trimming took off 5 bases at V and 6 bases at J, with 14 bases between the two ends. This CDR3 is built from 14 residues. Germline V CDR1 and CDR2: SGHAT, FQDESV (reference sequence). The CDR3 bases are TGTGCCAGCAGCCCACAATTCGCCTCCAATGAGCAGTTCTTC. Translated: CASSPQFASNEQFF. The full variable domain, with the rest looked up from reference TRBV11-1 and TRBJ2-1, is EAEVAQSPRYKITEKSQAVAFWCDPISGHATLYWYRQILGQGPELLVQFQDESVVDDSQLPKDRFSAERLKGVDSTLKIQPAELGDSAMYLCASSPQFASNEQFFGPGTRLTVL.

Only a few counts were recorded for this clonotype. The chain couples TRBV6-5 to TRBJ1-5; D not resolved. Germline loops: CDR1 MNHEY, CDR2 SVGAGI. This CDR3 has 14 residues. The V end was cut by 5 bases, the J end by 6 bases, with 14 bases between. The chain's CDR3 is CASSPPGLGQPQHF. Written as DNA, the CDR3 is TGTGCCAGCAGTCCACCCGGTTTGGGTCAGCCCCAGCATTTT.

V usage is TRBV9 and J usage is TRBJ1-2, with D tentatively TRBD1 (5 bases). The CDR3 sequence is 14 residues long. V lost 4 bases and J lost 6, with 16 bases in between. Germline lookup yields CDR1 SGDLS and CDR2 YYNGEE. This CDR3 is CASSLSRGTDGYTF. As DNA, the CDR3 is TGTGCCAGCAGCCTTTCTAGGGGTACTGATGGCTACACCTTC.

V is TRBV5-1 and J is TRBJ2-1, with 10 nucleotides matching TRBD2. The junction had 14 bases not matched to a gene; V was cut back by 5 bases and J by 9 bases. CDR1 is SGHRS, CDR2 YFSETQ, per germline. The CDR3 totals 16 residues. CDR3 DNA: TGCGCCAGCAGTGGGCTAGCGGGGGCCCTGGCGGGTGAGCAGTTCTTC. As protein: CASSGLAGALAGEQFF.